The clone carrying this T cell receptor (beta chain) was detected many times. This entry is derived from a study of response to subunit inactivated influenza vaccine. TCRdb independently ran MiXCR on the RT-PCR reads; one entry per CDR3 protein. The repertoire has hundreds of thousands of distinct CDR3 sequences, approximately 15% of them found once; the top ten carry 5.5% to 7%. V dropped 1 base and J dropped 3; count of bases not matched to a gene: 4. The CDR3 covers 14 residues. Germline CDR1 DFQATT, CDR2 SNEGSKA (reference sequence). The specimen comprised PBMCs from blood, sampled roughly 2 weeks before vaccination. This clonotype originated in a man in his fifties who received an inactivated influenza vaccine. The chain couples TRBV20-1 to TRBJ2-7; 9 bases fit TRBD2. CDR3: CSARVRGGGYEQYF. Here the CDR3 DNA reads TGCAGTGCTAGAGTGCGGGGGGGCGGCTACGAGCAGTACTTC.